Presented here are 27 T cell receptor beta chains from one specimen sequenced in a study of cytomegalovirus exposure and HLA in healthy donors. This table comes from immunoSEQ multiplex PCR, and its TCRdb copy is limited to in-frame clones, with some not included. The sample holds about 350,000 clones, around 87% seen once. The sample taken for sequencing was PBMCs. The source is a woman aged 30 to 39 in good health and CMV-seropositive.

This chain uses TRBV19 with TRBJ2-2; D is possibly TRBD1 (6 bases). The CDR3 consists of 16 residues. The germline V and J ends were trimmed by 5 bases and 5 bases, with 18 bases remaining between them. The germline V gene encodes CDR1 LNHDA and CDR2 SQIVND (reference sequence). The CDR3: CASSLNRVPLTGELFF. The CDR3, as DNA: TGTGCCAGTAGTCTCAACAGGGTCCCGCTTACCGGGGAGCTGTTTTTT.

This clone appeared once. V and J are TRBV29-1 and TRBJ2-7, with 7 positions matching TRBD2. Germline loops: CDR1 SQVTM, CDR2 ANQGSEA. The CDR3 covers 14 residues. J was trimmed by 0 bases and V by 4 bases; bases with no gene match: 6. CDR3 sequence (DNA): TGCAGCGTTGGTTACGGGGGGAGCTCCTACGAGCAGTACTTC. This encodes CSVGYGGSSYEQYF.

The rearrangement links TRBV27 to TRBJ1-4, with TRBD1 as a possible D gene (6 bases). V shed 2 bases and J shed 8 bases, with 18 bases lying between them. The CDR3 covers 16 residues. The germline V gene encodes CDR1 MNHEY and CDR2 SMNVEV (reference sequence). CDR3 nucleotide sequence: TGTGCCAGCAGTTTAGTTGGGGGGGCGAGCTGGGAAAAACTGTTTTTT. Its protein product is CASSLVGGASWEKLFF.

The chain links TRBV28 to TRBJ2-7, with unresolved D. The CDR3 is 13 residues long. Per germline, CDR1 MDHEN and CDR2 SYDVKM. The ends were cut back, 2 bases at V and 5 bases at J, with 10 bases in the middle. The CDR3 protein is CASSLERIHEQYF. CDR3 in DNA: TGTGCCAGCAGTTTAGAAAGGATTCACGAGCAGTACTTC.

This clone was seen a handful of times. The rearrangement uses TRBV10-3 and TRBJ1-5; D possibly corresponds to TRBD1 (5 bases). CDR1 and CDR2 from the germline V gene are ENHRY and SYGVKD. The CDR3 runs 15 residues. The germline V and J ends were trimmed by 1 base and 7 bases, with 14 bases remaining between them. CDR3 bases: TGTGCCATCAGTGAGTTGGGATCTGGGGACCAGCCCCAGCATTTT. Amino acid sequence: CAISELGSGDQPQHF.

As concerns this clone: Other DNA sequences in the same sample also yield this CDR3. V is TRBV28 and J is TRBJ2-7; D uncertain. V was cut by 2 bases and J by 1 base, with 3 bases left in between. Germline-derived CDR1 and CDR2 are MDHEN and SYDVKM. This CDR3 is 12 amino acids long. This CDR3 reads CASSLISYEQYF. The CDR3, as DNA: TGTGCCAGCAGTTTAATATCCTACGAGCAGTACTTC.

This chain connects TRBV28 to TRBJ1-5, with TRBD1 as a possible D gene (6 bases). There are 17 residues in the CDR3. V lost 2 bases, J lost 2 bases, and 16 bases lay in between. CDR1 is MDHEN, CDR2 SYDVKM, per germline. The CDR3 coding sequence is TGTGCCAGCAGTTTAACAGGGTCCGCACCGGGCAATCAGCCCCAGCATTTT. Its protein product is CASSLTGSAPGNQPQHF.

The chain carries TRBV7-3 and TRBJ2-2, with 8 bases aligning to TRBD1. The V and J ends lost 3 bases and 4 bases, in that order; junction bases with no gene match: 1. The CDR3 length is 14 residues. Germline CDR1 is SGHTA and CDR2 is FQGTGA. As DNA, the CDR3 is TGTGCCAGCAGCTTGGGGACAGGCACCGGGGAGCTGTTTTTT. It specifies CASSLGTGTGELFF.

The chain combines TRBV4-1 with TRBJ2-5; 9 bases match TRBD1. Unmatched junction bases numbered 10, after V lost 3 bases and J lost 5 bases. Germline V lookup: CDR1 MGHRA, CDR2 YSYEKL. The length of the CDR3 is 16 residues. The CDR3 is CASSQDITGGAETQYF. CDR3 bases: TGCGCCAGCAGCCAGGACATAACAGGGGGCGCGGAGACCCAGTACTTC.

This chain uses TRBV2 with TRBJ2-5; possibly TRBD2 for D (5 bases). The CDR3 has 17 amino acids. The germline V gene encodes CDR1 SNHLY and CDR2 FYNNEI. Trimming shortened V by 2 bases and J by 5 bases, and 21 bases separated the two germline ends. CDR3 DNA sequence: TGTGCCAGCAGTGAAAATCAGATTTTGGGGAGTAGGGAGACCCAGTACTTC. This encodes CASSENQILGSRETQYF.

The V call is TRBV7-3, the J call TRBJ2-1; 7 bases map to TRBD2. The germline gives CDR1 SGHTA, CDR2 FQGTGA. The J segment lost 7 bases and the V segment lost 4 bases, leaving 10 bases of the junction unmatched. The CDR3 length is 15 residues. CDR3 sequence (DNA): TGTGCCAGCAGCTACCAACGGCGGGAGAATAATGAGCAGTTCTTC. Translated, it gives CASSYQRRENNEQFF.

The CDR3 region is CAWSRQGVGAGELFF. The CDR3 DNA is TGTGCCTGGAGTCGGCAGGGGGTAGGTGCCGGGGAGCTGTTTTTT. V gene TRBV30 combines with J gene TRBJ2-2, with 7 nucleotides matching TRBD1. With V trimmed by 2 bases and J by 6 bases, 9 bases remained unmatched. In germline, CDR1 is GTSNPN, CDR2 SVGIG (reference sequence). The CDR3 extends over 15 amino acids.

The DNA for the CDR3 is TGTGCCAGCAAGATACCTGGGGGGGGAAAAACTGAAGCTTTCTTT. As protein: CASKIPGGGKTEAFF. This chain links TRBV7-8 with TRBJ1-1; D is possibly TRBD1 (5 bases). This CDR3 comprises 15 residues. V lost 7 bases and J lost 5, with 20 bases in between. Germline assignment: CDR1 SGHVS and CDR2 FQNEAQ.

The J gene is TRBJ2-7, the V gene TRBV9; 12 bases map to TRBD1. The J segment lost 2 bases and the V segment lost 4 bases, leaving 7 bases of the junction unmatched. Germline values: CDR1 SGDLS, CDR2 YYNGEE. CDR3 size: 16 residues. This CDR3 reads CASSPEGTGGAYEQYF. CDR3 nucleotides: TGTGCCAGCAGCCCAGAAGGGACAGGGGGCGCCTACGAGCAGTACTTC.

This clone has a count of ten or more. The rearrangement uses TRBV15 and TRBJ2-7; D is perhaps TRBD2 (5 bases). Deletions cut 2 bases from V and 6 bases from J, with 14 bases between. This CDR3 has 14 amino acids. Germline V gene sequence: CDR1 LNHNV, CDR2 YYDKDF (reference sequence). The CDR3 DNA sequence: TGTGCCACCAGCAGACGAAATACGGGGTCCGAGCAGTACTTC. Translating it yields CATSRRNTGSEQYF.

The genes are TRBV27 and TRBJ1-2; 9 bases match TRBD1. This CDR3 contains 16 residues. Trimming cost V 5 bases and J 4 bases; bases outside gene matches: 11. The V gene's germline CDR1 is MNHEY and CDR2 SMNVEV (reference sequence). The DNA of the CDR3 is TGTGCCAGCAGTCCCAGCGGACAGGGGAGAAGCTATGGCTACACCTTC. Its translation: CASSPSGQGRSYGYTF.

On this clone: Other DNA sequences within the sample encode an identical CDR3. CDR3 in DNA: TGTGCCAGCAGCCAGGGGGCCGGGGAGCTGTTTTTT. It specifies CASSQGAGELFF. This rearrangement joins TRBV27 to TRBJ2-2; 7 bases fit TRBD1. CDR3 length: 12 residues. The germline V gene encodes CDR1 MNHEY and CDR2 SMNVEV (reference sequence). Trimming at V came to 6 bases and at J to 6 bases, leaving 1 base not matched to a gene.

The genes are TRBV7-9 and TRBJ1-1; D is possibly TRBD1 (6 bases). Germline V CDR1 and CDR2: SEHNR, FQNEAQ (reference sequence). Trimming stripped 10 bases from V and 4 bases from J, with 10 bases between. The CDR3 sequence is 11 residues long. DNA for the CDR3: TGTGCCATGGAGGGGGTCACTGAAGCTTTCTTT. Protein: CAMEGVTEAFF. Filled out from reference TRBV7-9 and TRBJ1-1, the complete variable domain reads DTGVSQNPRHKITKRGQNVTFRCDPISEHNRLYWYRQTLGQGPEFLTYFQNEAQLEKSRLLSDRFSAERPKGSFSTLEIQRTEQGDSAMYLCAMEGVTEAFFGQGTRLTVV.

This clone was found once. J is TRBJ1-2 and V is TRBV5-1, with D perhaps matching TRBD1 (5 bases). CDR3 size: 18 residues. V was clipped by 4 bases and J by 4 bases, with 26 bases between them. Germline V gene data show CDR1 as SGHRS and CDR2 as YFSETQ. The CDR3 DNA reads TGCGCCAGCAGCCCGGCCGGTGGATACACCCGGGGCGGCTATGGCTACACCTTC. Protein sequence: CASSPAGGYTRGGYGYTF.

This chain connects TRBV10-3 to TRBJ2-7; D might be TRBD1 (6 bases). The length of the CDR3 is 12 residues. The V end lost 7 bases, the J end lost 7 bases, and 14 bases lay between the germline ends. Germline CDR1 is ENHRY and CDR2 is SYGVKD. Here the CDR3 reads CAIKGDPGEQYF. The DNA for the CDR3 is TGTGCCATCAAGGGGGATCCGGGAGAGCAGTACTTC.

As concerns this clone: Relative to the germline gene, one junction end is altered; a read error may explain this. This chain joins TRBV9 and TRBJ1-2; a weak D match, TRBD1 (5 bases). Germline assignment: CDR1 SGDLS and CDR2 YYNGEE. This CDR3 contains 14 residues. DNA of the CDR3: TGTGCCAGCAGCGTAGATCCCTCTACCGGGACTAGCCTCTTC. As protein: CASSVDPSTGTSLF.

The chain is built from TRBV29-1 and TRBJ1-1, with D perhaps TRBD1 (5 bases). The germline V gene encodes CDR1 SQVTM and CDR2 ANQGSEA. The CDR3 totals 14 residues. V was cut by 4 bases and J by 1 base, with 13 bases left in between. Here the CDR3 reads CSVGVGRANTEAFF. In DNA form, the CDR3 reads TGCAGCGTTGGTGTGGGCAGGGCGAACACTGAAGCTTTCTTT.

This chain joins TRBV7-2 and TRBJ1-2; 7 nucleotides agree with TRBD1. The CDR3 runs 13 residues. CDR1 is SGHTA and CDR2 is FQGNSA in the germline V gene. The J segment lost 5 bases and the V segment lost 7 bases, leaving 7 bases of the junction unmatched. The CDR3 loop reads CASNPGQVYGYTF. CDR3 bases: TGTGCCAGCAACCCAGGACAGGTTTATGGCTACACCTTC.

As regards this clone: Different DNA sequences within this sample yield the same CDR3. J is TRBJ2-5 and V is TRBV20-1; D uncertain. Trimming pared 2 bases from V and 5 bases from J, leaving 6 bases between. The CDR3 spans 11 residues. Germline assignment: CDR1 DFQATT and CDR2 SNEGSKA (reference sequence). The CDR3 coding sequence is TGCAGTGCTAGATTGGGGGAGACCCAGTACTTC. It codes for CSARLGETQYF.

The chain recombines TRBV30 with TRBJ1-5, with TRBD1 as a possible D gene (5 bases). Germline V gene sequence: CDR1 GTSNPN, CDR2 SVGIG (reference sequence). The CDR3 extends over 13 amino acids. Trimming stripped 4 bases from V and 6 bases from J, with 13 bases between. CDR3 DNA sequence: TGTGCCTGGAATAAAGGGGTGCCTCAGCCCCAGCATTTT. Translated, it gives CAWNKGVPQPQHF.

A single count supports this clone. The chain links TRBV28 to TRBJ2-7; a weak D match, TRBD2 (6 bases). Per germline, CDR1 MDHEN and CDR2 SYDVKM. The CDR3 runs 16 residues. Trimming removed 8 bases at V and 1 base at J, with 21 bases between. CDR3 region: CASEGGDSGLSYEQYF. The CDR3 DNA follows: TGTGCCAGCGAGGGAGGAGATAGCGGCCTTTCCTACGAGCAGTACTTC.

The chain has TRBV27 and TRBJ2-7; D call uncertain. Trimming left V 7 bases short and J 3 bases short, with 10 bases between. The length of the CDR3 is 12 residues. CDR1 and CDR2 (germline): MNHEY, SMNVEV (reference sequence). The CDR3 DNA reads TGTGCCAGCATGTCGGGTCTCTACGAGCAGTACTTC. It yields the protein CASMSGLYEQYF.